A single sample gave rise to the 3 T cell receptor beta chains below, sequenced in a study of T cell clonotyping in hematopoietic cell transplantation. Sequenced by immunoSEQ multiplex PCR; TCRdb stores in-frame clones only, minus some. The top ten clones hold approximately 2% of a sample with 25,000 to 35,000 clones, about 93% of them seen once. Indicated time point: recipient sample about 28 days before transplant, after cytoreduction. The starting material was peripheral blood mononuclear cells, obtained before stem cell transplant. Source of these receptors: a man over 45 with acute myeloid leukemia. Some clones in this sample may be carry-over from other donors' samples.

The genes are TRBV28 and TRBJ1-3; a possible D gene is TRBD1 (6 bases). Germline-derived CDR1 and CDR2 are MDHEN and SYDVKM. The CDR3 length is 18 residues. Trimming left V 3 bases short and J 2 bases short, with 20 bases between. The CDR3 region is CASSFGGGGRRPGNTIYF. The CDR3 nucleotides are TGTGCCAGCAGTTTCGGGGGCGGGGGCCGCCGACCTGGAAACACCATATATTTT.

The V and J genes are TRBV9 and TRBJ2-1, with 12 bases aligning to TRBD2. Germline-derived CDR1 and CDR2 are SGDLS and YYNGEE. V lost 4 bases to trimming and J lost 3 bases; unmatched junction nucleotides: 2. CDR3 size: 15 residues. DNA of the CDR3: TGTGCCAGCAGCCCACTAGCGGGGGGCTACAATGAGCAGTTCTTC. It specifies CASSPLAGGYNEQFF.

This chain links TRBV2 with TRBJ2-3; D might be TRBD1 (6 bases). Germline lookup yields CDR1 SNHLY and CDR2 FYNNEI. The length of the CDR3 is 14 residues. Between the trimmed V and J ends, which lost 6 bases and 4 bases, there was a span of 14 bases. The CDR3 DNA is TGTGCCAGCAGGGACAGACCATTCCCAGATACGCAGTATTTT. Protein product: CASRDRPFPDTQYF.